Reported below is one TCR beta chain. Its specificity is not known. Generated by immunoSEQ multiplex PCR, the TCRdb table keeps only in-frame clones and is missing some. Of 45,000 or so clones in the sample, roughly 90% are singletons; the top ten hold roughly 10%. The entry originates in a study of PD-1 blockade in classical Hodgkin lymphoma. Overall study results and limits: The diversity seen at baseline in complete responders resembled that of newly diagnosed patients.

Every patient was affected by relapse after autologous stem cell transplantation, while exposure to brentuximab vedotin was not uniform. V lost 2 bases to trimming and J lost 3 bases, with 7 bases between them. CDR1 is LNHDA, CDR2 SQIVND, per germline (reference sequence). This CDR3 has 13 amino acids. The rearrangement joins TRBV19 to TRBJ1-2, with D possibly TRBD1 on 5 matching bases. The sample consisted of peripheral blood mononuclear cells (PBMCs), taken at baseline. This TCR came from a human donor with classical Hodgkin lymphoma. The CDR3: CASSIRGDYGYTF. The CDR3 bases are TGTGCCAGTAGTATACGGGGGGACTATGGCTACACCTTC.